This T cell receptor beta chain was observed in a study of T cells expressing NK-cell markers. For each CDR3 protein, TCRdb gives one entry from its re-call of the 5' RACE reads, without DNA. The listing records about 440,000 distinct CDR3 sequences. Per the germline V gene, CDR1 is LNHNV and CDR2 is YYDKDF (reference sequence). CDR3 size: 16 residues. V usage is TRBV15 and J usage is TRBJ2-2; TCRdb indicates TRBD2, and absent DNA this call remains unverified. The sequence was obtained from a woman aged 18 to 75 in good health. Sequenced input: blood T cells: a sorted CD56 or NKG2C T cell subset, CD4+ or CD8+ T cells, or bulk PBMC T cells (not recorded which). CDR3 loop: CATSRLLAGDTGELFF.